Presented here are 31 T cell receptor beta chains from one specimen sequenced in a study of shared T cell receptors in the human thymus. Only in-frame clones appear in the TCRdb table, and some are missing; sequencing was by immunoSEQ multiplex PCR. The table records some 700,000 clones, 85% to 90% of them present only once. The data were also submitted as part of a second study, on human thymus T cells.

The specimen was thymocytes. The receptor set was obtained from a boy less than two years old with a congenital heart defect.

This sequence joins TRBV29-1 and TRBJ2-1, with 7 bases identical to TRBD2. The CDR3 has 15 amino acids. V lost 4 bases to trimming and J lost 7 bases; unmatched junction nucleotides: 13. Germline V gene data show CDR1 as SQVTM and CDR2 as ANQGSEA. Here the CDR3 DNA reads TGCAGCGTTGCGATAGGCGGGAGTAAGGCGAATGAGCAGTTCTTC. Encoded protein: CSVAIGGSKANEQFF.

The chain carries TRBV28 and TRBJ2-7; 12 bases are a match to TRBD2. Germline-derived CDR1 and CDR2 are MDHEN and SYDVKM. Trimming cost V 1 base and J 4 bases; bases outside gene matches: 20. This CDR3 comprises 21 residues. The CDR3 nucleotides read TGTGCCAGCAGTTTATCCAAGGCCTCTCCTCGGACTAGCGGGACCCGATACGAGCAGTACTTC. Translation: CASSLSKASPRTSGTRYEQYF.

The chain couples TRBV11-3 to TRBJ2-1, with 9 nucleotides matching TRBD2. This CDR3 comprises 17 residues. V shed 5 bases and J 5 bases; nucleotides not matched to a gene: 13. The germline V gene encodes CDR1 SGHNT and CDR2 YENEEA. DNA of the CDR3: TGTGCCAGCAGCCCCCACCCGGGACTAGCCAGAAACAATGAGCAGTTCTTC. It is translated as CASSPHPGLARNNEQFF.

V gene TRBV7-9 combines with J gene TRBJ2-1, with 13 bases matching TRBD2. The CDR3 length is 17 residues. Germline lookup yields CDR1 SEHNR and CDR2 FQNEAQ (reference sequence). Trimming removed 6 bases from V and 5 bases from J; junction bases left unmatched: 10. The CDR3 reads CASRPTSGRTHDNEQFF. DNA of the CDR3: TGTGCCAGCAGACCGACTAGCGGGAGGACCCACGACAATGAGCAGTTCTTC.

The chain recombines TRBV19 with TRBJ2-3; 13 bases agree with TRBD2. CDR1 is LNHDA, CDR2 SQIVND, per germline (reference sequence). This CDR3 region has 17 residues. The V and J ends lost 5 bases and 3 bases, in that order; junction bases with no gene match: 8. CDR3 protein: CASSGLGLAGQTDTQYF. CDR3 coding DNA: TGTGCCAGTAGTGGATTGGGACTAGCGGGACAGACAGATACGCAGTATTTT.

The V call is TRBV14, the J call TRBJ2-5; 11 bases align to TRBD1. After removal of 6 bases from V and 4 bases from J, the junction contained 7 bases not matched to a gene. Germline CDR1 reads SGHDN; CDR2 reads FVKESK. The CDR3 runs 15 residues. The CDR3 here is CASSPGTGGRETQYF. The CDR3 DNA follows: TGTGCCAGCAGTCCCGGGACAGGGGGTAGAGAGACCCAGTACTTC.

The chain is built from TRBV4-1 and TRBJ2-2, with D maybe TRBD2 (6 bases). Trimming took 7 bases from V and 4 from J, leaving 22 bases between them. This CDR3 is built from 17 residues. Germline CDR1 reads MGHRA; CDR2 reads YSYEKL. This CDR3 reads CASTRRARILGTGELFF. CDR3 nucleotide sequence: TGCGCCAGCACCCGGAGGGCTCGGATACTGGGCACCGGGGAGCTGTTTTTT.

This clone was found once. This chain's CDR3 is CASSPLSGRRETQYF. The CDR3 DNA follows: TGCGCCAGCAGCCCCTTATCAGGGAGGAGGGAGACCCAGTACTTC. The rearrangement joins TRBV5-1 to TRBJ2-5; possibly TRBD2 for D (6 bases). Germline CDR1 SGHRS, CDR2 YFSETQ. The V and J ends lost 4 bases and 5 bases respectively, with 18 bases between them. This CDR3 is 15 amino acids long.

The V call is TRBV7-2, the J call TRBJ2-7, with 7 bases aligning to TRBD2. CDR1 is SGHTA and CDR2 is FQGNSA in the germline V gene. The CDR3 is 15 amino acids. The trim removed 5 bases at V and 7 bases at J, leaving 14 bases unmatched. The CDR3 region has the DNA TGTGCCAGCAGCCCGCGCGGGAGCGGGACGTCAGAGCAGTACTTC. It translates to CASSPRGSGTSEQYF.

This clone showed up just once. This chain joins TRBV6-4 and TRBJ1-1; D is ambiguous. Between the trimmed V and J ends, which lost 6 bases and 3 bases, there was a span of 17 bases. Germline assignment: CDR1 MRHNA and CDR2 SNTAGT. The CDR3 extends over 15 amino acids. The CDR3 DNA follows: TGTGCCAGCAGGAGGGTAGGTAAAAAAGACACTGAAGCTTTCTTT. Its translation: CASRRVGKKDTEAFF.

The gene calls are TRBV21-1 and TRBJ2-7; TRBD2, the table's D call, was not compared with the DNA. TRBV21-1 is assigned pseudogene status. The CDR3 length is 13 residues. The CDR3 here is CASSGGTSYEQYF. The CDR3 DNA reads as TGTGCCAGCAGCGGCGGGACTAGCTACGAGCAGTACTTC.

V gene TRBV10-3 combines with J gene TRBJ2-5; D perhaps matches TRBD2 (5 bases). The CDR3 spans 12 residues. V dropped 0 bases and J dropped 10 bases, with 9 bases sitting between them. Germline CDR1 ENHRY, CDR2 SYGVKD. The CDR3 DNA is TGTGCCATCAGTGAGTCCCGAGGGATCCAGTACTTC. This codes for CAISESRGIQYF.

The genes are TRBV2 and TRBJ1-4; 7 bases align to TRBD1. V lost 4 bases, J lost 8 bases, and 7 bases stayed unmatched. This CDR3 comprises 14 residues. Germline CDR1 reads SNHLY; CDR2 reads FYNNEI. The CDR3 sequence is CASSVYRGEEKLFF. For the CDR3, the DNA is TGTGCCAGCAGTGTATACAGGGGAGAGGAAAAACTGTTTTTT.

This chain joins TRBV19 and TRBJ2-2; D gene unclear. This CDR3 comprises 17 residues. The V gene's germline CDR1 is LNHDA and CDR2 SQIVND (reference sequence). The V and J ends lost 10 bases and 6 bases respectively, with 27 bases between them. The CDR3 coding sequence is TGTGCCACCGCCCGCCCCGATAATTGGAAGGCGGCCGGGGAGCTGTTTTTT. Protein: CATARPDNWKAAGELFF.

The V gene is TRBV27, the J gene TRBJ2-2; D not certain. Germline-derived CDR1 and CDR2 are MNHEY and SMNVEV (reference sequence). The CDR3 totals 14 residues. Between the trimmed V and J ends, which lost 6 bases and 4 bases, there was a span of 12 bases. The CDR3 protein is CASSLTPGTGELFF. The CDR3 nucleotides read TGTGCCAGCAGCCTCACCCCGGGCACCGGGGAGCTGTTTTTT.

This rearrangement joins TRBV9 to TRBJ2-1, with 10 positions matching TRBD2. The V segment lost 0 bases and the J segment 8 bases; nucleotides outside the gene matches: 8. CDR1 is SGDLS, CDR2 YYNGEE, per germline. There are 16 residues in the CDR3. The CDR3 DNA sequence: TGTGCCAGCAGCGTAGAGCTAGCGGGAGTATTAGATGAGCAGTTCTTC. Amino acid sequence: CASSVELAGVLDEQFF.

V gene TRBV2 combines with J gene TRBJ2-1, with 10 nucleotides matching TRBD2. The CDR3 covers 14 residues. J lost 6 bases, V lost 7 bases, and 6 bases had no gene match. Germline CDR1 and CDR2: SNHLY and FYNNEI. This CDR3 reads CASILAGASNEQFF. The CDR3 bases are TGTGCCAGCATCCTAGCGGGAGCCTCCAATGAGCAGTTCTTC. The full variable domain, rest sourced from reference TRBV2 and TRBJ2-1, is EPEVTQTPSHQVTQMGQEVILRCVPISNHLYFYWYRQILGQKVEFLVSFYNNEISEKSEIFDDQFSVERPDGSNFTLKIRSTKLEDSAMYFCASILAGASNEQFFGPGTRLTVL.

This clone was detected a few times. The chain carries TRBV14 and TRBJ1-4, with D tentatively TRBD1 (6 bases). V was clipped by 4 bases and J by 6 bases, with 15 bases between them. The V gene's germline CDR1 is SGHDN and CDR2 FVKESK. This CDR3 is 15 amino acids long. This CDR3 is CASSLPGTFHEKLFF. CDR3 sequence (DNA): TGTGCCAGCAGCCTTCCCGGGACATTCCATGAAAAACTGTTTTTT.

The chain links TRBV28 to TRBJ2-5; TRBD1 matches 7 bases. The J call may be incorrect, as the DNA end agrees better with TRBJ2-7. CDR3 size: 15 residues. The germline CDR1 and CDR2 sequences are MDHEN and SYDVKM. The CDR3 reads CASSFSDRPRDEQYF. DNA for the CDR3: TGTGCCAGCAGTTTCTCGGACAGGCCCAGGGACGAGCAGTACTTC.

The J gene is TRBJ2-7, the V gene TRBV5-1, with TRBD2 identical over 13 bases. Germline V CDR1 and CDR2: SGHRS, YFSETQ. The length of the CDR3 is 16 residues. V lost 4 bases, J lost 1 base, and 5 bases stayed unmatched. The CDR3, as DNA: TGCGCCAGCAGCCCCGGACTAGCGGGAGTTTCCTACGAGCAGTACTTC. It is translated as CASSPGLAGVSYEQYF.

The chain recombines TRBV6-5 with TRBJ1-1; 8 bases fit TRBD1. The V gene's germline CDR1 is MNHEY and CDR2 SVGAGI. After removal of 6 bases from V and 4 bases from J, the junction contained 10 bases not matched to a gene. The length of the CDR3 is 15 residues. CDR3 nucleotide sequence: TGTGCCAGCAGCTCCTTACAGGGGGGTGGCACTGAAGCTTTCTTT. The encoded protein is CASSSLQGGGTEAFF.

This clone appeared a few times. The chain is built from TRBV10-3 and TRBJ2-2; the match to TRBD2 covers 14 bases. Germline loops: CDR1 ENHRY, CDR2 SYGVKD. The CDR3 spans 19 residues. V gave up 0 bases and J gave up 1 base; unmatched junction bases: 4. The CDR3 DNA follows: TGTGCCATCAGTGAGTCGTGGACTAGCGGGAGGAAGAACACCGGGGAGCTGTTTTTT. Residues: CAISESWTSGRKNTGELFF.

This chain links TRBV6-4 with TRBJ2-1, with 8 bases fitting TRBD2. Looked up from germline, CDR1 is MRHNA and CDR2 is SNTAGT. The CDR3 extends over 16 amino acids. The V segment lost 6 bases and the J segment 6 bases; nucleotides outside the gene matches: 13. CDR3 region: CASSLRGGRPPNEQFF. The DNA of the CDR3 is TGTGCCAGCAGCCTACGCGGCGGGAGGCCCCCCAATGAGCAGTTCTTC.

This chain connects TRBV6-1 to TRBJ2-1; no clear D gene. Per the germline V gene, CDR1 is MNHNS and CDR2 is SASEGT. This CDR3 has 12 amino acids. Trimming shortened V by 4 bases and J by 7 bases, and 8 bases separated the two germline ends. CDR3 amino acids: CASSAERNEQFF. The DNA for the CDR3 is TGTGCCAGCAGTGCCGAGAGGAATGAGCAGTTCTTC.

This clone came up once. This chain links TRBV2 with TRBJ2-7, with 11 bases matching TRBD1. CDR1 and CDR2 (germline): SNHLY, FYNNEI. This CDR3 has 13 amino acids. V shed 6 bases and J 7 bases; nucleotides not matched to a gene: 5. CDR3 bases: TGTGCCAGCAGGGGACAGGGGGTCCGGGAGCAGTACTTC. Amino acids: CASRGQGVREQYF.

The CDR3 DNA follows: TGTGCCAGCAGCCCCGGGACAGGGGAAAATGAGCAGTTCTTC. Residues: CASSPGTGENEQFF. The gene calls are TRBV6-6 and TRBJ2-1, with TRBD1 matching 10 bases. The J segment lost 7 bases and the V segment lost 6 bases, leaving 6 bases of the junction unmatched. The CDR3 loop spans 14 amino acids. The germline CDR1 and CDR2 sequences are MNHNY and SVGAGI (reference sequence).

V and J are TRBV27 and TRBJ1-2, with TRBD1 matching over 8 bases. Trimming removed 5 bases from V and 4 bases from J; junction bases left unmatched: 9. This CDR3 region has 15 residues. Germline CDR1 is MNHEY and CDR2 is SMNVEV (reference sequence). CDR3 coding DNA: TGTGCCAGCAGTCCCCAGGGACAGGTTGGCTATGGCTACACCTTC. Translating gives CASSPQGQVGYGYTF.

This sequence joins TRBV5-1 and TRBJ2-5; D is unclear. Germline assignment: CDR1 SGHRS and CDR2 YFSETQ. There are 14 residues in the CDR3. Trimming removed 1 base at V and 7 bases at J, with 14 bases between. The CDR3 DNA reads TGCGCCAGCAGCTTGACCCCCCCAAACGGGACCCAGTACTTC. It translates to CASSLTPPNGTQYF.

This chain joins TRBV4-3 and TRBJ1-5; D is uncertain. This CDR3 is 17 amino acids long. V shed 0 bases and J shed 2 bases, with 14 bases lying between them. Germline lookup yields CDR1 LGHNA and CDR2 YSLEER. This CDR3 is CASSQDRTGVGNQPQHF. The CDR3 DNA reads as TGCGCCAGCAGCCAAGATCGAACGGGAGTGGGCAATCAGCCCCAGCATTTT.

V usage is TRBV4-2 and J usage is TRBJ2-1, with 7 positions matching TRBD2. Germline V gene data show CDR1 as LGHNA and CDR2 as YNFKEQ. The length of the CDR3 is 15 residues. J gave up 8 bases and V 0 bases, and 7 bases lay outside the gene matches. The CDR3 DNA follows: TGTGCCAGCAGCCAAGATTGGCGGGAGTGGTATGAGCAGTTCTTC. This sequence encodes CASSQDWREWYEQFF.

CDR3 region: CASSTLAEAYEQYF. Here the CDR3 DNA reads TGTGCCAGTAGTACCCTAGCGGAGGCCTACGAGCAGTACTTC. The chain combines TRBV19 with TRBJ2-7; 7 bases are shared with TRBD2. The junction had 5 bases not matched to a gene; V was cut back by 4 bases and J by 2 bases. This CDR3 has 14 amino acids. Per germline, CDR1 LNHDA and CDR2 SQIVND (reference sequence).